This TCR beta chain was obtained from a study of patients and donors after allogeneic stem cell transplantation. Trimming left V 10 bases short and J 8 bases short, with 14 bases between. The CDR3 has 12 amino acids. Germline V gene data show CDR1 as LNHDA and CDR2 as SQIVND (reference sequence). The table lists this clonotype with a few counts. Each CDR3 protein gets one entry after TCRdb re-called the RT-PCR reads with MiXCR. The sample consists of roughly 960,000 distinct CDR3 sequences, 18% of them appearing once. The clonotype was recovered from a human donor who was either an allogeneic HSCT recipient or a stem cell or donor lymphocyte infusion donor (not recorded which). It is not recorded whose cells these are; they may come from a transplant donor. The J gene is TRBJ1-4, the V gene TRBV19, with D hard to call. The sample consisted of blood, either unsorted or a sorted T cell fraction (not recorded which). The CDR3 DNA follows: TGTGCCACCGGGCGAGGAGGAGAAAAACTGTTTTTT. This codes for CATGRGGEKLFF.